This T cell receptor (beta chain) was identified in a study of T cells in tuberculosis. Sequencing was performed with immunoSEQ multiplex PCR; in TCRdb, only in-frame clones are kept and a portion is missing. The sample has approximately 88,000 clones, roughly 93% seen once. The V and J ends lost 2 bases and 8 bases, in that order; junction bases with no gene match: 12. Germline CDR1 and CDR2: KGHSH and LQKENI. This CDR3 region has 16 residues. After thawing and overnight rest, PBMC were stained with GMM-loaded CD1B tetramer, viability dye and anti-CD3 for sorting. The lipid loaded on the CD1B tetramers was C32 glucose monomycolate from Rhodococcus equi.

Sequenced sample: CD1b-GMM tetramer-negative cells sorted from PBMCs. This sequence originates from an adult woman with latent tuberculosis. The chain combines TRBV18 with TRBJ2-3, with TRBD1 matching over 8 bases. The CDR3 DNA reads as TGTGCCAGCTCACCATCATCGGACAGGGTGGCAGGTACGCAGTATTTT. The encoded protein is CASSPSSDRVAGTQYF.